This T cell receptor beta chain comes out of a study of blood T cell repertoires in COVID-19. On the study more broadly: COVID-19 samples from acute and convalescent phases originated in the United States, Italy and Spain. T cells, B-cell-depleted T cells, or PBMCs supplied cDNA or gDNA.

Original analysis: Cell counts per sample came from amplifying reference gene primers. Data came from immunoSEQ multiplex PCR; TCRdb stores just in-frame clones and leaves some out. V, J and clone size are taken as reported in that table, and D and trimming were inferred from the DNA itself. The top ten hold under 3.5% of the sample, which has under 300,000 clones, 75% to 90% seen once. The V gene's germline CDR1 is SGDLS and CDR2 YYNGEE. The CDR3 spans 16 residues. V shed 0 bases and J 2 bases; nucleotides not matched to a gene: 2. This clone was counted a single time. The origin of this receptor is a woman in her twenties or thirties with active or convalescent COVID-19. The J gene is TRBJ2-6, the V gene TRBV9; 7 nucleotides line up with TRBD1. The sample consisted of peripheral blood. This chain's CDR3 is CASSVVRGPGANVLTF. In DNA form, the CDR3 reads TGTGCCAGCAGCGTAGTGAGGGGGCCTGGGGCCAACGTCCTGACTTTC. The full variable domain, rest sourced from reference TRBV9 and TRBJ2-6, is DSGVTQTPKHLITATGQRVTLRCSPRSGDLSVYWYQQSLDQGLQFLIQYYNGEERAKGNILERFSAQQFPDLHSELNLSSLELGDSALYFCASSVVRGPGANVLTFGAGSRLTVL.